Listed below are T cell receptor beta chains from one sample, sequenced in a study of blood T cell repertoires in COVID-19. Method: immunoSEQ multiplex PCR; TCRdb's copy keeps in-frame clones and lacks some. The sample contains hundreds of thousands of clones, around nine tenths of which appear only once. What was sequenced was peripheral blood. These receptor sequences come from a man between 65 and 85 years old with acute or convalescent COVID-19. CDR3s include the opening cysteine and the closing phenylalanine or tryptophan. Each record gives: D gene, J gene, V gene, clone size, CDR3 DNA, CDR3 protein. The D gene is left open where the match is weak. Rows may omit the clone size; those that give it use once, few, many or a size class.

.	TRBJ2-5	TRBV19	.	TGTGCCAGTAGTATAGGTGGAGGGACGGAGACCCAGTACTTC	CASSIGGGTETQYF
.	TRBJ1-2	TRBV21-1	.	TGTGCCAGCAGCAAAGTCGTTGGGGGACAGGGGGCAGGAGGCTACACCTTC	CASSKVVGGQGAGGYTF
TRBD1	TRBJ2-5	TRBV18	.	TGTGCCAGCTCACCACGGGACAGGGGGATCCAAGAGACCCAGTACTTC	CASSPRDRGIQETQYF
.	TRBJ1-4	TRBV4-1	.	TGCGCCAGCAGCCAAGGGGCCCAAGTTGAAAAACTGTTTTTT	CASSQGAQVEKLFF
.	TRBJ1-4	TRBV15	.	TGTGCCACTAATGGGGCAGATGAAAAACTGTTTTTT	CATNGADEKLFF
TRBD1	TRBJ2-5	TRBV3-1/TRBV3-2	.	TGTGCCAGCAGCCAAGATGGTGCGGGGACAGGGAGGGAGACCCAGTACTTC	CASSQDGAGTGRETQYF
.	TRBJ1-5	TRBV4-1	.	TGCGCCAGCAGCCAAGATGCAGGGGTAAGCAATCAGCCCCAGCATTTT	CASSQDAGVSNQPQHF
TRBD1	TRBJ2-5	TRBV7-8	.	TGTGCCAGCAGCAAAGAGACAGGGCTCCAAGAGACCCAGTACTTC	CASSKETGLQETQYF
TRBD1	TRBJ2-7	TRBV6-4	.	TGTGCCAGCCCCGGCCCGACAGGGGGCCTTAAGAACTACGAGCAGTACTTC	CASPGPTGGLKNYEQYF
.	TRBJ2-2	TRBV5-4	.	TGTGCCAGCAGCCCTGTCCAGTCGGCAGGGGTAGGCGGGGAGCTGTTTTTT	CASSPVQSAGVGGELFF
TRBD2	TRBJ2-1	TRBV3-1/TRBV3-2	.	TGTGCCAGCAGCCACATTCTATCGGGACTAGCGGGAGGGGCGGATGAGCAGTTCTTC	CASSHILSGLAGGADEQFF
.	TRBJ1-1	TRBV25-1	.	TGTGCCAGCAGTGAACTTGGGAGGGAGAACACTGAAGCTTTCTTT	CASSELGRENTEAFF
.	TRBJ2-7	TRBV6-5	.	TGTGCCAGCAGGGGGCGTGGTTTCGAGCAGTACTTC	CASRGRGFEQYF
.	TRBJ1-4	TRBV15	.	TGTGCCACCAGCAGCGGGAGTAATGAAAAACTGTTTTTT	CATSSGSNEKLFF
.	TRBJ2-3	TRBV21-1	.	TGTGCCATCCCCGGGGGGGTACGCACAGATACGCAGTATTTT	CAIPGGVRTDTQYF
TRBD1	TRBJ1-4	TRBV5-1	.	TGCGCCAGCCGGACAGGGGCCGGTGAAAAACTGTTTTTT	CASRTGAGEKLFF
.	TRBJ1-2	TRBV25-1	.	TGTGCCAGCAGTGAGGGTGACAGTAGAGGCTACACCTTC	CASSEGDSRGYTF
TRBD1	TRBJ2-7	TRBV11-3	few	TGTGCCAGCAGCGGAAGACAGGGGAAATACGAGCAGTACTTC	CASSGRQGKYEQYF
.	TRBJ2-2	TRBV4-3	once	TGCGCCAGCAGCCAAGAATGGACTAACCTGAACACCGGGGAGCTGTTTTTT	CASSQEWTNLNTGELFF
TRBD1	TRBJ2-1	TRBV9	.	TGTGCCAGCAGCGTAGCCAGGGGACAGGGTAGAGGAAATGAGCAGTTCTTC	CASSVARGQGRGNEQFF
.	TRBJ1-2	TRBV29-1	.	TGCAGCGTTGTGGGGCAGGATACCTATGGCTACACCTTC	CSVVGQDTYGYTF